Below, 27 T cell receptor beta chains from the same sample are listed, as sequenced in a study of PD-1 blockade in classical Hodgkin lymphoma. Brentuximab vedotin exposure varied among the patients, all of whom had relapsed after autologous stem cell transplantation. The protocol was immunoSEQ multiplex PCR, while the TCRdb copy is restricted to in-frame clones and leaves out a portion. The table has 100,000 to 120,000 clones, about 88% seen once. The sequenced sample was peripheral blood mononuclear cells (PBMCs), obtained before the second cycle of nivolumab. These receptors originate from a human donor with classical Hodgkin lymphoma.

The chain employs TRBV6-6 and TRBJ2-2; the D gene is possibly TRBD2 (6 bases). The CDR3 extends over 16 amino acids. Germline-derived CDR1 and CDR2 are MNHNY and SVGAGI (reference sequence). Trimming removed 5 bases at V and 1 base at J, with 14 bases between. The CDR3, as DNA: TGTGCCAGCAGTCCCCAATTAGCGGAGAACACCGGGGAGCTGTTTTTT. Protein sequence: CASSPQLAENTGELFF.

CDR3 protein: CASSFRGLGWDEQYF. The DNA of the CDR3 is TGTGCCAGCAGCTTCAGGGGGCTGGGGTGGGACGAGCAGTACTTC. The chain recombines TRBV11-2 with TRBJ2-7; TRBD1 agrees at 8 bases. The CDR3 loop spans 15 amino acids. The germline CDR1 and CDR2 sequences are SGHAT and FQNNGV. V lost 3 bases to trimming and J lost 5 bases; unmatched junction nucleotides: 9.

The chain uses TRBV28 and TRBJ2-7; 7 nucleotides line up with TRBD1. CDR1 MDHEN and CDR2 SYDVKM come from the germline V gene. This CDR3 has 13 residues. V lost 6 bases and J lost 5; bases outside the gene matches: 7. The CDR3 spells CASREWTGDEQYF. CDR3 DNA sequence: TGTGCCAGCAGGGAATGGACAGGCGACGAGCAGTACTTC.

This sequence joins TRBV7-2 and TRBJ2-7; D ambiguous. Trimming pared 2 bases from V and 6 bases from J, leaving 5 bases between. This CDR3 is built from 11 residues. Germline V CDR1 and CDR2: SGHTA, FQGNSA. The CDR3 loop is CASSLKSEQYF. As DNA, the CDR3 is TGTGCCAGCAGCTTAAAAAGCGAGCAGTACTTC. The whole variable domain, filled in from reference TRBV7-2 and TRBJ2-7, reads GAGVSQSPSNKVTEKGKDVELRCDPISGHTALYWYRQSLGQGLEFLIYFQGNSAPDKSGLPSDRFSAERTGGSVSTLTIQRTQQEDSAVYLCASSLKSEQYFGPGTRLTVT.

The chain joins TRBV18 to TRBJ1-1; D is uncertain. CDR3 length: 12 residues. V was pared by 4 bases and J by 1 base, with 4 bases between. The germline V gene encodes CDR1 KGHSH and CDR2 LQKENI. Written as DNA, the CDR3 is TGTGCCAGCTCACGACCGAACACTGAAGCTTTCTTT. This encodes CASSRPNTEAFF. Looking up the rest from reference TRBV18 and TRBJ1-1 gives the full variable domain: NAGVMQNPRHLVRRRGQEARLRCSPMKGHSHVYWYRQLPEEGLKFMVYLQKENIIDESGMPKERFSAEFPKEGPSILRIQQVVRGDSAAYFCASSRPNTEAFFGQGTRLTVV.

The rearrangement uses TRBV10-3 and TRBJ1-1, with D tentatively TRBD1 (6 bases). Trimming stripped 0 bases from V and 1 base from J, with 12 bases between. Germline-derived CDR1 and CDR2 are ENHRY and SYGVKD. This CDR3 comprises 16 residues. CDR3 residues: CAISESLGGGNTEAFF. CDR3 coding DNA: TGTGCCATCAGTGAGTCTTTAGGGGGAGGGAACACTGAAGCTTTCTTT.

Turning to this clone: Relative to the germline gene, one junction end is altered; a read error may explain this. This chain connects TRBV29-1 to TRBJ1-1; tentative D call: TRBD1 (5 bases). This CDR3 is built from 12 residues. Germline V gives CDR1 SQVTM, CDR2 ANQGSEA. The CDR3 spells CSFEGSGTEAFF. The CDR3 DNA is TGCAGCTTTGAAGGGTCAGGGACTGAAGCTTTCTTT.

By proportion, this clone is medium-sized. The V call is TRBV5-1, the J call TRBJ1-2, with 9 positions matching TRBD1. Germline values: CDR1 SGHRS, CDR2 YFSETQ. The CDR3 spans 13 residues. V gave up 2 bases and J gave up 6 bases; unmatched junction bases: 2. The CDR3 DNA sequence: TGCGCCAGCAGCTTCAGGACAGGGGATGGCTACACCTTC. Protein: CASSFRTGDGYTF.

The chain combines TRBV6-1 with TRBJ2-3; 11 bases are a match to TRBD2. Unmatched junction bases numbered 6, after V lost 7 bases and J lost 6 bases. CDR3 size: 14 residues. CDR1 and CDR2 from the germline V gene are MNHNS and SASEGT. The CDR3, as DNA: TGTGCCAGCACCACTAGCGGGAGTTGGGATACGCAGTATTTT. It is translated as CASTTSGSWDTQYF.

V gene TRBV7-9 combines with J gene TRBJ1-4, with unresolved D. Germline loops: CDR1 SEHNR, CDR2 FQNEAQ (reference sequence). V shed 8 bases and J shed 0 bases, with 16 bases lying between them. CDR3 length: 16 amino acids. The CDR3 DNA follows: TGTGCCAGCGGTCCACAGACCCCTGCAACTAATGAAAAACTGTTTTTT. It translates to CASGPQTPATNEKLFF.

The genes are TRBV4-1 and TRBJ2-1; 10 bases line up with TRBD1. In germline, CDR1 is MGHRA, CDR2 YSYEKL. CDR3 size: 16 residues. V dropped 3 bases and J dropped 0; count of bases not matched to a gene: 2. DNA for the CDR3: TGCGCCAGCAGCCAGGGACAGGGGAGCTCCTACAATGAGCAGTTCTTC. Translating it yields CASSQGQGSSYNEQFF.

V gene TRBV5-5 combines with J gene TRBJ2-3, with 7 nucleotides matching TRBD2. The CDR3 contains 14 residues. The V and J ends lost 6 bases and 5 bases, in that order; junction bases with no gene match: 9. CDR1 is SGHKS and CDR2 is YYEKEE in the germline V gene (reference sequence). The CDR3, as DNA: TGTGCCAGCAAGGATAGCGGGTTAGGAGATACGCAGTATTTT. Residues: CASKDSGLGDTQYF.

The J gene is TRBJ2-7, the V gene TRBV4-3, with TRBD1 as a possible D gene (7 bases). Trimming stripped 4 bases from V and 4 bases from J, with 17 bases between. This CDR3 has 15 residues. CDR1 LGHNA and CDR2 YSLEER come from the germline V gene. In DNA form, the CDR3 reads TGCGCCAGCAGCCCCCTCCGGCAGGGGGGATACGAGCAGTACTTC. This translates into CASSPLRQGGYEQYF.

The chain employs TRBV28 and TRBJ2-1; 7 nucleotides match TRBD2. Germline CDR1 and CDR2: MDHEN and SYDVKM. The CDR3 sequence is 12 residues long. The V and J ends lost 3 bases and 14 bases, in that order; junction bases with no gene match: 7. The DNA of the CDR3 is TGTGCCAGCAGTTTTCTAGCGGCAGATAAGTTCTTC. Encoded protein: CASSFLAADKFF. Complete variable domain (other parts from reference TRBV28 and TRBJ2-1): DVKVTQSSRYLVKRTGEKVFLECVQDMDHENMFWYRQDPGLGLRLIYFSYDVKMKEKGDIPEGYSVSREKKERFSLILESASTNQTSMYLCASSFLAADKFFGPGTRLTVL.

This clone was detected only once. The chain couples TRBV7-2 to TRBJ2-3; 10 bases are a match to TRBD2. The CDR3 covers 18 residues. The ends lost 4 bases at V and 1 base at J; junction bases unmatched: 11. Germline-derived CDR1 and CDR2 are SGHTA and FQGNSA. CDR3 protein: CASSWRGTSETRTDTQYF. The DNA for the CDR3 is TGTGCCAGCAGCTGGCGAGGGACTAGCGAAACCCGCACAGATACGCAGTATTTT.

The rearrangement uses TRBV5-1 and TRBJ2-2, with 8 positions matching TRBD1. In germline, CDR1 is SGHRS, CDR2 YFSETQ. The length of the CDR3 is 16 residues. J was trimmed by 3 bases and V by 0 bases; bases with no gene match: 4. The CDR3 bases are TGCGCCAGCAGCTTGGACAGGGGGTCTTACACCGGGGAGCTGTTTTTT. The encoded protein is CASSLDRGSYTGELFF.

This rearrangement joins TRBV11-2 to TRBJ2-7; D is unresolved. Germline V gene sequence: CDR1 SGHAT, CDR2 FQNNGV. V gave up 5 bases and J gave up 4 bases, with 9 bases separating them. This CDR3 spans 12 amino acids. CDR3 in amino acids: CASSHGVYEQYF. CDR3 DNA sequence: TGTGCCAGCAGCCATGGGGTGTACGAGCAGTACTTC.

The chain joins TRBV14 to TRBJ2-7; possibly TRBD2 for D (8 bases). The ends were cut back, 4 bases at V and 5 bases at J, with 18 bases in the middle. This CDR3 is built from 15 residues. Germline CDR1 and CDR2: SGHDN and FVKESK. CDR3: CASSPSGGGINEQYF. The CDR3 nucleotides are TGTGCCAGCAGCCCGTCGGGAGGGGGCATAAACGAGCAGTACTTC.

The rearrangement uses TRBV7-6 and TRBJ2-7; no clear D. CDR3 length equals 15 residues. The V end was cut by 0 bases, the J end by 3 bases, with 12 bases between. Germline-derived CDR1 and CDR2 are SGHVS and FNYEAQ. The CDR3 nucleotides are TGTGCCAGCAGCTTAGCTGATGATCCGGTCTACGAGCAGTACTTC. Protein: CASSLADDPVYEQYF.

The genes are TRBV6-5 and TRBJ2-1; 8 nucleotides align to TRBD2. Germline CDR1 reads MNHEY; CDR2 reads SVGAGI. The V and J ends lost 2 bases and 7 bases, in that order; junction bases with no gene match: 4. This CDR3 spans 14 amino acids. The CDR3 sequence: CASSYRGLVNEQFF. The CDR3, as DNA: TGTGCCAGCAGTTACCGGGGACTAGTAAATGAGCAGTTCTTC.

The gene calls are TRBV28 and TRBJ1-2; the D is unclear. The V end was cut by 2 bases, the J end by 1 base, with 5 bases between. The CDR3 contains 13 residues. Per germline, CDR1 MDHEN and CDR2 SYDVKM. CDR3 sequence: CASSLKDNYGYTF. The DNA for the CDR3 is TGTGCCAGCAGTTTAAAGGATAACTATGGCTACACCTTC.

The chain joins TRBV2 to TRBJ1-5; 9 nucleotides agree with TRBD1. The junction had 5 bases not matched to a gene; V was cut back by 5 bases and J by 6 bases. This CDR3 region has 14 residues. Germline V lookup: CDR1 SNHLY, CDR2 FYNNEI. The CDR3 loop reads CASSPTGGIQPQHF. The CDR3 nucleotides are TGTGCCAGCAGTCCTACAGGGGGCATTCAGCCCCAGCATTTT.

This chain links TRBV4-1 with TRBJ2-7; 7 bases fit TRBD1. The CDR3 covers 15 residues. V lost 3 bases to trimming and J lost 7 bases; unmatched junction nucleotides: 12. Germline V CDR1 and CDR2: MGHRA, YSYEKL. The CDR3 loop reads CASSQGQLVREEQYF. The CDR3 nucleotides read TGCGCCAGCAGCCAGGGACAGCTAGTACGGGAAGAGCAGTACTTC.

CDR3 protein: CASRRLVNTGELFF. The CDR3 DNA reads TGTGCCAGCAGACGACTAGTAAACACCGGGGAGCTGTTTTTT. The chain links TRBV6-1 to TRBJ2-2, with D possibly matching TRBD2 (6 bases). This CDR3 contains 14 residues. In germline, CDR1 is MNHNS, CDR2 SASEGT. Trimming stripped 6 bases from V and 2 bases from J, with 10 bases between.

This clone came up a few times. This chain uses TRBV5-6 with TRBJ2-1, with TRBD1 matching 10 bases. The CDR3 sequence is 15 residues long. V lost 2 bases, J lost 4 bases, and 3 bases stayed unmatched. CDR1 and CDR2 from the germline V gene are SGHDT and YYEEEE. CDR3 amino acids: CASSLGDRGYNEQFF. The DNA of the CDR3 is TGTGCCAGCAGCTTAGGGGACAGGGGATACAATGAGCAGTTCTTC.

The J gene is TRBJ2-1, the V gene TRBV11-2; maybe TRBD2 (5 bases). Trimming shortened V by 1 base and J by 5 bases, and 15 bases separated the two germline ends. The V gene's germline CDR1 is SGHAT and CDR2 FQNNGV. The CDR3 consists of 16 residues. The DNA of the CDR3 is TGTGCCAGCAGCTTAGGGGGAGTAGGTTTGAACAATGAGCAGTTCTTC. It yields the protein CASSLGGVGLNNEQFF.

This sequence joins TRBV25-1 and TRBJ1-1, with D possibly matching TRBD1 (5 bases). Germline values: CDR1 MGHDK, CDR2 SYGVNS. Trimming cost V 4 bases and J 0 bases, with 9 bases left between them. This CDR3 is 14 amino acids long. The CDR3 loop is CASSVTGLNTEAFF. CDR3 DNA: TGTGCCAGCAGTGTAACGGGGCTGAACACTGAAGCTTTCTTT.